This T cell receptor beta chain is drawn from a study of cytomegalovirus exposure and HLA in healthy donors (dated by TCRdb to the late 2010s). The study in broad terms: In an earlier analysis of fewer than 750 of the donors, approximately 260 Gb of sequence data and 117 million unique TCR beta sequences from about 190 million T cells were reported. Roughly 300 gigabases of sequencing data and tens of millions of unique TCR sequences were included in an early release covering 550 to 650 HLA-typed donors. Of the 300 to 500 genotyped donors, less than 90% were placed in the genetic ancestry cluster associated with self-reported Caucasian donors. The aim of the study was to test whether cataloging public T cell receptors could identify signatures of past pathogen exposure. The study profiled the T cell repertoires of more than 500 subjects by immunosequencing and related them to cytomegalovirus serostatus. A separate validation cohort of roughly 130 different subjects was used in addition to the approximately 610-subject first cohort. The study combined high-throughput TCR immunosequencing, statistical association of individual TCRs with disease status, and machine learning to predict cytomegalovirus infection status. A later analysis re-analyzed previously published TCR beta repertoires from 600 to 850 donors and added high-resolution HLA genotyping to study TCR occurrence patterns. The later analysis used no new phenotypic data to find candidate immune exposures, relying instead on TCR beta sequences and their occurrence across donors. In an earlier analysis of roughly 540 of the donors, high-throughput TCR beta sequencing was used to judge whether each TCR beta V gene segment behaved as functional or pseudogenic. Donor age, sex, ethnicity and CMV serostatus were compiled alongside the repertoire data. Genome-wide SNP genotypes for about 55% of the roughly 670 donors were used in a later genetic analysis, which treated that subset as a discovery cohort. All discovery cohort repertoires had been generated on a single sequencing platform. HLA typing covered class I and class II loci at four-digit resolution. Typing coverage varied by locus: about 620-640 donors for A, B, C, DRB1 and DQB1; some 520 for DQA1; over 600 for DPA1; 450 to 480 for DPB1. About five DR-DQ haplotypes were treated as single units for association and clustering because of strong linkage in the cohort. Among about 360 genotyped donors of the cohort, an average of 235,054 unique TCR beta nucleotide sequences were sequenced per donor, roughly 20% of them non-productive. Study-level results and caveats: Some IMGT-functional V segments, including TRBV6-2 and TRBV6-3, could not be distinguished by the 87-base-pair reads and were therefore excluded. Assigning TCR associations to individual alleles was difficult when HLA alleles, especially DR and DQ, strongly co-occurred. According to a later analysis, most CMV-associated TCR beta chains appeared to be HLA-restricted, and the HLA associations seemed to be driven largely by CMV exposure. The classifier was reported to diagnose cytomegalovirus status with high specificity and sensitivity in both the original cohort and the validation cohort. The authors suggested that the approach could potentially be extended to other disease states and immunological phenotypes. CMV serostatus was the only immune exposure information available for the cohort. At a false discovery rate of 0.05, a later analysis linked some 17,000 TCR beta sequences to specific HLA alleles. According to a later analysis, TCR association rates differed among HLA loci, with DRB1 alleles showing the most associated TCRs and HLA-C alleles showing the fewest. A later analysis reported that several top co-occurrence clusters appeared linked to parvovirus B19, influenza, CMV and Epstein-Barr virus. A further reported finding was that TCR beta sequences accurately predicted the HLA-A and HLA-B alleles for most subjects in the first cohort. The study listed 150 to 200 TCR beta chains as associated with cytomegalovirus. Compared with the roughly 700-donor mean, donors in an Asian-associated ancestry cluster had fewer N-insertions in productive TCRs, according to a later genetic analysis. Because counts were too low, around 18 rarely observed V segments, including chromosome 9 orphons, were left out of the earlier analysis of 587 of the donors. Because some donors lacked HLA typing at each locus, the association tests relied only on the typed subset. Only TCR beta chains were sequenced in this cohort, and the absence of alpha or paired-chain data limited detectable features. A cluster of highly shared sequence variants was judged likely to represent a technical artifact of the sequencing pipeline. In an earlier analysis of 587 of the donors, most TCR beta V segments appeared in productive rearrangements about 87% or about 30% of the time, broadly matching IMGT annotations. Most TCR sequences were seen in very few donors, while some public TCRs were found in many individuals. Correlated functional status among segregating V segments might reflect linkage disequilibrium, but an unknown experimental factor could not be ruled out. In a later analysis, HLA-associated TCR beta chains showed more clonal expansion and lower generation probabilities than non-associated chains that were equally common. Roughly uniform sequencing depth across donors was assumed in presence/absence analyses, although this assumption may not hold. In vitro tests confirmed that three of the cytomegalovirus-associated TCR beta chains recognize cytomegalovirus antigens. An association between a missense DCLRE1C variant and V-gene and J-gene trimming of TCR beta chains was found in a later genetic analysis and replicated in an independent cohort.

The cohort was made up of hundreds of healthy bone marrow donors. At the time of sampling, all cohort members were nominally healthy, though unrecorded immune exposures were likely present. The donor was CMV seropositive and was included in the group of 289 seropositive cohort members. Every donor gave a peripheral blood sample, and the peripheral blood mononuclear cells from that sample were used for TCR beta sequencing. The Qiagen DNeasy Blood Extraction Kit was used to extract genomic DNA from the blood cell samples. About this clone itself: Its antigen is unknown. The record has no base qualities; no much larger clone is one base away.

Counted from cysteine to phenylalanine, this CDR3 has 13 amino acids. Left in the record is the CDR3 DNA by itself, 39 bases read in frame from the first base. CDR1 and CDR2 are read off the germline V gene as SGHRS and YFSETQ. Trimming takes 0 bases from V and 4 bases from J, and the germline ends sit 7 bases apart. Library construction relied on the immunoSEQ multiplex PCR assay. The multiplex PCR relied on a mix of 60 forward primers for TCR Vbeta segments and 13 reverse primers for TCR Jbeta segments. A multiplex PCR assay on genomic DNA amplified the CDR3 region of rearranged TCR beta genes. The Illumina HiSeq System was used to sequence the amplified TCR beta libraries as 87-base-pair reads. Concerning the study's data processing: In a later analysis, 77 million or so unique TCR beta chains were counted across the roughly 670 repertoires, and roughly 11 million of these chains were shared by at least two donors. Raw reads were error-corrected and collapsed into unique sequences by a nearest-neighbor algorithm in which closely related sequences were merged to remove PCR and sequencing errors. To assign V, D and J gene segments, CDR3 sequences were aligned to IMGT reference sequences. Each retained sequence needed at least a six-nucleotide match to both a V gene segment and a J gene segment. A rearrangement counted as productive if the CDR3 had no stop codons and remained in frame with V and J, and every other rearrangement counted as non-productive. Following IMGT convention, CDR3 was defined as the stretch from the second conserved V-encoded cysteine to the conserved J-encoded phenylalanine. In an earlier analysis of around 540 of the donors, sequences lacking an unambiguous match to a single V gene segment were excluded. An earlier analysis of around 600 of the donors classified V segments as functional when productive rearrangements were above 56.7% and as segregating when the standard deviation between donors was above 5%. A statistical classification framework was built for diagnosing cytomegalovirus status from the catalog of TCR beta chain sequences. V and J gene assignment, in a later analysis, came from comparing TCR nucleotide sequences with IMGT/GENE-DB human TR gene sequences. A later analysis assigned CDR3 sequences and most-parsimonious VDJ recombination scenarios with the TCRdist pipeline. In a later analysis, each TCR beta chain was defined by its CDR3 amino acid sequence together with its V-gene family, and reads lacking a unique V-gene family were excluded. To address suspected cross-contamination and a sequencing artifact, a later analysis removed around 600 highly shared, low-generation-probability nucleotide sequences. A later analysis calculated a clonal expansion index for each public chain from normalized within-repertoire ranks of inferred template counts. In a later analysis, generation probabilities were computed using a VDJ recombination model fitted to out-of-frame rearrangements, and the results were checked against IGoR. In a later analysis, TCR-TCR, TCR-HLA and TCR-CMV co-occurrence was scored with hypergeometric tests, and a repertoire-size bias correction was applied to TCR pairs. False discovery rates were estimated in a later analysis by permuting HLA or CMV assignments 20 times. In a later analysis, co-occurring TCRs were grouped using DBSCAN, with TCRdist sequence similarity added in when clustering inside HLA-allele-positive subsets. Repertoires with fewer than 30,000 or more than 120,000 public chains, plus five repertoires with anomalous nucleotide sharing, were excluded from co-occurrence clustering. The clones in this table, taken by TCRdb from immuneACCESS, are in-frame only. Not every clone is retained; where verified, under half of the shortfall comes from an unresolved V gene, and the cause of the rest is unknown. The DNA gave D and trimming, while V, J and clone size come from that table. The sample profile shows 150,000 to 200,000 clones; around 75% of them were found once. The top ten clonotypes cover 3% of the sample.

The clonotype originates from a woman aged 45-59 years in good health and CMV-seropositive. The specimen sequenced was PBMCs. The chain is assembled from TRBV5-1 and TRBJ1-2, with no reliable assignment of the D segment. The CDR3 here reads CASSLGFSYGYTF. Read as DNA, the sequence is TGCGCCAGCAGCTTGGGATTTAGCTATGGCTACACCTTC.